This T cell receptor (beta chain) derives from a study of Ad26.COV2.S vaccination and SARS-CoV-2 variants. Whole-study context: The donor participated in the COV1001 trial, in its Ad26.COV2.S arm.

Only one count was recorded for this clone. Its target is unknown. The treatment denotes: 19 received Ad26.COV2.S at low or high dose, single or two shots; 5 received placebo; per-sample allocation not given. Day 63 after the first vaccine or placebo injection was the time point for sampling. At a Boston site, the person donating was an adult of 18-55 years. Expression of Wuhan-strain SARS-CoV-2 spike came from the Ad26 vector that formed the vaccine. This table comes from immunoSEQ multiplex PCR, and its TCRdb copy is limited to in-frame clones, with some not included. The sample lists around 500,000 clones, roughly nine tenths seen once, with 1.5% to 2% in the top ten. CDR1 MGHDK and CDR2 SYGVNS come from the germline V gene. V was cut by 3 bases and J by 0 bases, with 12 bases left in between. The length of the CDR3 is 16 residues. Study observations and caveats: Across vaccine and placebo recipients, the breadth of non-spike TCRs was similar.

The sample here was peripheral blood, taken in a trial of Ad26.COV2.S vaccine versus placebo. This clonotype was obtained from a person aged 18-60 years who received the Ad26.COV2.S COVID-19 vaccine or a placebo. The chain combines TRBV25-1 with TRBJ2-1; D is undetermined. Written as DNA, the CDR3 is TGTGCCAGCAGTGACCCCAGGCGTGTCTCCTACAATGAGCAGTTCTTC. It codes for CASSDPRRVSYNEQFF. The whole variable domain, filled in from reference TRBV25-1 and TRBJ2-1, reads EADIYQTPRYLVIGTGKKITLECSQTMGHDKMYWYQQDPGMELHLIHYSYGVNSTEKGDLSSESTVSRIRTEHFPLTLESARPSHTSQYLCASSDPRRVSYNEQFFGPGTRLTVL.